A selection of T cell receptor beta chains follows, all from one sample in a study of blood T cells in healthy people across ages. TCRdb itself ran the 5' RACE reads through MiXCR, one entry per CDR3 protein. This table has roughly 2 million distinct CDR3 sequences, roughly 50% appearing once. The sequencing input was blood. All receptors come from a woman aged 40 to 50 in good health. CDR3s include the opening cysteine and the closing phenylalanine or tryptophan. Each record gives: V gene, J gene, clone size, D gene, CDR3 DNA, CDR3 protein. The D gene is left open where the match is weak. Clone size is given for some rows only: seen once, a few or many times, or a class if the clone is expanded.

TRBV5-1,TRBJ2-3,.,.,TGCGCCAGCAGCTTGGGGCAGTTAGCTGGCACAGATACGCAGTATTTT,CASSLGQLAGTDTQYF
TRBV4-3,TRBJ2-1,.,.,TGCGCCAGCAGCCAAGATCTGGGGGGTTCCTACAATGAGCAGTTCTTC,CASSQDLGGSYNEQFF
TRBV13,TRBJ2-1,.,.,TGTGCCAGCACCGCCTTTGTGGCAGGTCCCTACAATGAGCAGTTCTTC,CASTAFVAGPYNEQFF
TRBV7-8,TRBJ2-5,few,.,TGTGCCAGCAGCTTAGTCTGGCTAACTAAATCGCCCATAGGGGAGACCCAGTACTTC,CASSLVWLTKSPIGETQYF
TRBV5-1,TRBJ2-7,once,TRBD1,TGCGCCAGCAGCCCACAGGGGTTGACCTACGAGCAGTACTTC,CASSPQGLTYEQYF
TRBV20-1,TRBJ2-1,.,TRBD2,TGCAGTGCTAGCCCCCCGGGACTAGCGGGGGGTGTGCAGTTCTTC,CSASPPGLAGGVQFF
TRBV20-1,TRBJ1-5,.,.,TGCAGTGCTGCACCGGGACCCGGCCAGCCCCAGCATTTT,CSAAPGPGQPQHF
TRBV6-5,TRBJ1-1,.,.,TGTGCCAGCAGTTACATCAGGGGTGAAGCTTTCTTT,CASSYIRGEAFF
TRBV14,TRBJ2-1,.,.,TGTGCCAGCAGCCAGATCCAGGGTAGTGTGCAGTTCTTC,CASSQIQGSVQFF
TRBV24-1,TRBJ2-1,.,TRBD1,TGTGCCACCGCCGGGACAGGTCTTACCGAGCAGTTCTTC,CATAGTGLTEQFF
TRBV7-2,TRBJ2-5,.,.,TGTGCCAGCAGCCCCCGCAGGGGTTATGGGGAGACCCAGTACTTC,CASSPRRGYGETQYF
TRBV27,TRBJ1-4,.,.,TGTGCCAGCAGTTTTTACGGCCAGGGTAATGAAAAACTGTTTTTT,CASSFYGQGNEKLFF
TRBV4-1,TRBJ1-6,many,.,TGCGCCAGCAGTATCGATGGGGGCAATTCACCCCTCCACTTT,CASSIDGGNSPLHF
TRBV6-5,TRBJ2-7,.,.,TGTGCCAGTCAGAATTCCTACGAGCAGTACTTC,CASQNSYEQYF
TRBV7-2,TRBJ1-6,few,TRBD1,TGTGCCAGCAGGGGACAGGGCCTACGGTCACCCCTCCACTTT,CASRGQGLRSPLHF
TRBV20-1,TRBJ2-7,.,TRBD2,TGCAGTGCTAGAGAGACGGGGAGGGGAGGGTTCTCCTACGAGCAGTACTTC,CSARETGRGGFSYEQYF
TRBV28,TRBJ2-7,.,.,TGTGCCAGCAGCTTCAGGGACGCCTACGAGCAGTACTTC,CASSFRDAYEQYF
TRBV5-1,TRBJ2-3,.,TRBD2,TGCGCCAGCAGACTAGCGGGGGGGGTCACAGATACGCAGTATTTT,CASRLAGGVTDTQYF
TRBV7-9,TRBJ1-2,.,.,TGTGCCAGCAGCTTAGCAGGGGAAGGGCATCACTATGGCTACACCTTC,CASSLAGEGHHYGYTF
TRBV7-2,TRBJ2-5,.,.,TGTGTCAGCAGCTTAGTGAGGGGCGAGGCCCAGTACTTC,CVSSLVRGEAQYF
TRBV5-1,TRBJ2-2,.,.,TGCGCCAGCAGCCGTGTCGGCGGGGAGCTGTTTTTT,CASSRVGGELFF
TRBV2,TRBJ2-1,.,.,TGTGCCAGCAGTTCGGACATATCTGAGCAGTTCTTC,CASSSDISEQFF
TRBV4-2,TRBJ2-3,few,.,TGTGCCAGCAGCCAAGAAAGGCTGCGGGCCGATACGCAGTATTTT,CASSQERLRADTQYF
TRBV4-3,TRBJ2-7,.,TRBD2,TGCGCCAGCAGCCAAGATCATGGCGCTTGGCTAGCGGGGAACTCCCGCTACGAGCAGTACTTC,CASSQDHGAWLAGNSRYEQYF
TRBV5-1,TRBJ1-1,.,.,TGCGCCAGCAGCGGGGAACAGGAAGCGAACACTGAAGCTTTCTTT,CASSGEQEANTEAFF
TRBV5-1,TRBJ2-7,.,.,TGCGCCAGCAGCCCCGGGTCAGGCGACTACGAGCGGTACTTC,CASSPGSGDYERYF
TRBV3-1,TRBJ2-7,.,.,TGTGCCAGCAGCCCAGAAAGATACTACGAGCAGTACTTC,CASSPERYYEQYF
TRBV7-2,TRBJ2-3,.,.,TGTACCAGCAGAGGGGGGTCATACACAGATACGCAGTATTTT,CTSRGGSYTDTQYF
TRBV7-9,TRBJ2-7,.,TRBD1,TGTGCCAGCAGCTCGGACAGGGGGAATCCCTACGAGCAGTACTTC,CASSSDRGNPYEQYF
TRBV27,TRBJ2-1,few,TRBD2,TGTGCCAGCAGTTACTCAACGGGGGGGATCAATGAGCAGTTCTTC,CASSYSTGGINEQFF
TRBV7-2,TRBJ2-7,.,.,TGTGCCAGCAGTTTCCGGATTGGGGATGAGCAGTACTTC,CASSFRIGDEQYF
TRBV4-2,TRBJ2-2,few,.,TGTGCCAGCAGCCAAGAGTCCACCGGGGAGCTGTTTTTT,CASSQESTGELFF
TRBV15,TRBJ2-3,.,TRBD1,TGTGCCACCAGTTCCGACAGGGCGATTACAGATACGCAGTATTTT,CATSSDRAITDTQYF
TRBV6-2/TRBV6-3,TRBJ2-1,.,TRBD2,TGTGCCAGCAGTCTCGTCACTAGCGCAGGGAGCAATGAGCAGTTCTTC,CASSLVTSAGSNEQFF
TRBV4-3,TRBJ2-1,few,TRBD2,TGCGCCAGCAGCCAAGTAGCGGGGGGGGGTGAGCAGTTCTTC,CASSQVAGGGEQFF
TRBV5-4,TRBJ2-3,.,TRBD1,TGTGCCAGCAGCCCCGGACAGGGGGAGCCAGATACGCAGTATTTT,CASSPGQGEPDTQYF
TRBV4-3,TRBJ2-5,many,TRBD1,TGCGCCAGCAGCCAACATTACGACAGGGGAGAGACCCAGTACTTC,CASSQHYDRGETQYF
TRBV7-8,TRBJ2-1,few,.,TGTGCCAGCAGCTGGCAGGGTAGCCGCAATGAGCAGTTCTTC,CASSWQGSRNEQFF
TRBV7-2,TRBJ2-1,few,TRBD1,TGTGCCAGCAGCTCTAACCAAGACAGGGCCCATGAGCAGTTCTTC,CASSSNQDRAHEQFF
TRBV6-6,TRBJ2-7,.,.,TGTGCCAGCAGTGGCGACAACCCCTACGAGCAGTACTTC,CASSGDNPYEQYF
TRBV7-9,TRBJ2-5,.,.,TGTGCCAGCAGCTCGACCCCGGGACTAGAGACCCAGTACTTC,CASSSTPGLETQYF
TRBV6-2/TRBV6-3,TRBJ1-2,.,.,TGTGCCAGCAGCCCCGACTACGTGGGAGGCTACACCTTC,CASSPDYVGGYTF
TRBV7-2,TRBJ2-5,.,TRBD2,TGTGCCAGCAGCCCCAGACTAGCGGGGGGCTCCTTAGGAGAGACCCAGTACTTC,CASSPRLAGGSLGETQYF
TRBV11-1,TRBJ2-5,few,TRBD2,TGTGCCAGCAGCGTAAATAGCGGGGCTATCCAAGAGACCCAGTACTTC,CASSVNSGAIQETQYF
TRBV7-9,TRBJ2-7,.,.,TGTGCCAGCAGCTCTAGGATGGGATACGGGCAGTACTTC,CASSSRMGYGQYF